The T cell receptor beta chain described here comes from a study of beta chain features in type 1 diabetes. Broader study findings: VDJ junctions in type 1 diabetes patients carried more deletions and fewer insertions.

Remarks on this clone: Its antigen is not known.

All of the isolated RNA was reverse transcribed, so expressed TCRB transcripts were sequenced. The method was immunoSEQ multiplex PCR; TCRdb's version includes in-frame clones alone and lacks a portion of them. The data contain 350,000 to 450,000 clones, about 15% of them singletons. V lost 6 bases and J lost 5; bases outside the gene matches: 7. This CDR3 contains 15 residues. Germline V gene sequence: CDR1 SGHAT, CDR2 FQNNGV. CD4+ naive, central memory, regulatory and stem cell-like memory cells were sorted via CD45RO/CCR7/CD25/CD127/CD95/CD27. This rearrangement joins TRBV11-2 to TRBJ2-2; TRBD1 matches 9 bases. The sequence came from a man aged 25-45 years in good health. The sample was naive CD4+ T cells from blood. CDR3 in amino acids: CASRPGQGDTGELFF. The DNA of the CDR3 is TGTGCCAGCAGACCGGGACAGGGAGATACCGGGGAGCTGTTTTTT.